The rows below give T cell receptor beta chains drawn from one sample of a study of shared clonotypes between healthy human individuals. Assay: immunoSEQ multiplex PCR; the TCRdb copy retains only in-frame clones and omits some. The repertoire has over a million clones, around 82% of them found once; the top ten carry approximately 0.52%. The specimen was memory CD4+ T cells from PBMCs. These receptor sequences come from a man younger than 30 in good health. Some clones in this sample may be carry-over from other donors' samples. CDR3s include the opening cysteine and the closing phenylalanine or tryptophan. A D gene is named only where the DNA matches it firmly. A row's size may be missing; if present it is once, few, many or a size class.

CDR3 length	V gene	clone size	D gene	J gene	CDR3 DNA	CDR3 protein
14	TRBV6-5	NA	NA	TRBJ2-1	TGTGCCAGCAGATTCACCCCCACCTGGAATGAGCAGTTCTTC	CASRFTPTWNEQFF
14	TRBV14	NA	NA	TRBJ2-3	TGTGCCAGCAGCCAATTTGTGGGCACAGATACGCAGTATTTT	CASSQFVGTDTQYF
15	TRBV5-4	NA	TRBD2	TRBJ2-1	TGTGCCAGCAGCCGAACTAGCGGCTCCTACAATGAGCAGTTCTTC	CASSRTSGSYNEQFF
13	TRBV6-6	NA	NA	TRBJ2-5	TGTGCCAGCAAAATGGACAACCAAGAGACCCAGTACTTC	CASKMDNQETQYF
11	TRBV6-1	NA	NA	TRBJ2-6	TGTGCCTCCCATGGGGCCAACGTCCTGACTTTC	CASHGANVLTF
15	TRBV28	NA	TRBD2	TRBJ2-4	TGTGCCAGCAGGAGGGGAGGGACGGCCAAAAACATTCAGTACTTC	CASRRGGTAKNIQYF
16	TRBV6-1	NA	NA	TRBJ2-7	TGTGCCAGCAGTGATAGCGGCGGGACCGGGATCTACGAGCAGTACTTC	CASSDSGGTGIYEQYF
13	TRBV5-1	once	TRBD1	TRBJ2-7	TGCGCCAGCAGAATGGGACAGATCTACGAGCAGTACTTC	CASRMGQIYEQYF
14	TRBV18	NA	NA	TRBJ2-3	TGTGCCAGCTCACCAGCCCGGACGGCAGATACGCAGTATTTT	CASSPARTADTQYF
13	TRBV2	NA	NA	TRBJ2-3	TGTGCCAGCAGCCGGACAGGCACAGATACGCAGTATTTT	CASSRTGTDTQYF
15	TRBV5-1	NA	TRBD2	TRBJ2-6	TGCGCCAGCAGCCCGGGGGGGTCTGGGGCCAACGTCCTGACTTTC	CASSPGGSGANVLTF
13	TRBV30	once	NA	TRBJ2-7	TGTGCCTGGAGTCTGGGCGCGATCTACGAGCAGTACTTC	CAWSLGAIYEQYF
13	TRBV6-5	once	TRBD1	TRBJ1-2	TGTGCCAGCAAGGAGGGGGCGCGATATGGCTACACCTTC	CASKEGARYGYTF
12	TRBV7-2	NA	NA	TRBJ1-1	TGTGCCAGCAGGTTATCGAACACTGAAGCTTTCTTT	CASRLSNTEAFF
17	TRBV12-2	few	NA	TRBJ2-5	TGTGCAAGTCGCTTACCAGAGACTAGCGGGAGTGGAGAGACCCAGTACTTC	CASRLPETSGSGETQYF
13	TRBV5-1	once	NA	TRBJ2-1	TGCGCCAGCAGCTTGGAGGTAAACAATGAGCAGTTCTTC	CASSLEVNNEQFF
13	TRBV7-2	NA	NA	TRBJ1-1	TGTGCCAGCAGCTTAGGTGGGACGGCGGAAGCTTTCTTT	CASSLGGTAEAFF
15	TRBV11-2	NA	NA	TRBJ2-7	TGTGCCAGCAGCTTATATCTCGGGACCGCTTACGAGCAGTACTTC	CASSLYLGTAYEQYF
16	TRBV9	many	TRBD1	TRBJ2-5	TGTGCCAGCAGCGTAGGGTACTACAGGGGGGACGAGACCCAGTACTTC	CASSVGYYRGDETQYF
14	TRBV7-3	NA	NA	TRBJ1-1	TGTGCCAGCAGCTTAAATGGGGGCACCACTGAAGCTTTCTTT	CASSLNGGTTEAFF
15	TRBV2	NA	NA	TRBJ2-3	TGTGCCACCAGATACTCCGGGGCTAGCGTGGATACGCAGTATTTT	CATRYSGASVDTQYF
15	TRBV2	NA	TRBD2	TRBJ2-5	TGTGCCAGCAGTAGACTAGCGGGAGCAGGGGAGACCCAGTACTTC	CASSRLAGAGETQYF
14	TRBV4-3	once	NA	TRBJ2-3	TGCGCCAGCAGCCACACGCAGGGTACAGGTACGCAGTATTTT	CASSHTQGTGTQYF
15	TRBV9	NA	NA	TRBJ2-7	TGTGCCAGCAGCGTAGGGCTAGCGAACTCCTACGAGCAGTACTTC	CASSVGLANSYEQYF
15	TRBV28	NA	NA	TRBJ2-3	TGTGCCAGCCTAGGGGGCGGGATGGTTACAGATACGCAGTATTTT	CASLGGGMVTDTQYF
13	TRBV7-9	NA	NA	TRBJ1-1	TGTGCCAGCAGCTTTTATGGGGAATCTGAAGCTTTCTTT	CASSFYGESEAFF
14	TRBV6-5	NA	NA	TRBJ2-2	TGTGCCACCTGGGCGGATTTCTACACCGGGGAGCTGTTTTTT	CATWADFYTGELFF
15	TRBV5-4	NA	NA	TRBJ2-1	TGTGCCAGCAGCACACGGACAACGGTGAAGGGTGAGCAGTTCTTC	CASSTRTTVKGEQFF
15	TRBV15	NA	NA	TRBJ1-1	TGTGCCACCCGGGGCCATCGGGGTTATAACACTGAAGCTTTCTTT	CATRGHRGYNTEAFF
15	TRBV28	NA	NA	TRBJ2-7	TGTGCCAGCAGTTCTTCCGGGCCAGGGTTGCGGGAGCAGTACTTC	CASSSSGPGLREQYF
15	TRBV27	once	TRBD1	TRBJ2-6	TGTGCCAGCAGGCCAGGGGGCGCTGGGGCCAACGTCCTGACTTTC	CASRPGGAGANVLTF
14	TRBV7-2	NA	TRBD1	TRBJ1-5	TGTGCCAGCAGCGCGACAGGGGGAGGACAGCCCCAGCATTTT	CASSATGGGQPQHF
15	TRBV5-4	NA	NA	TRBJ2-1	TGTGCCAGCAGCAGCGCCGGTGCGGGGCGCAATGAGCAGTTCTTC	CASSSAGAGRNEQFF
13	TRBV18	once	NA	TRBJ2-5	TGTGCCAGCTCACCGACTCTTAAAGAGACCCAGTACTTC	CASSPTLKETQYF
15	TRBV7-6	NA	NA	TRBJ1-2	TGTGCCAGCAGCGACAGTTCCCCAGGGGCAAGTGGCTACACCTTC	CASSDSSPGASGYTF
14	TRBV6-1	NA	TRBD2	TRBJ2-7	TGTGCCAGCAGTGAACGGGGACTAGTCCACGAGCAGTACTTC	CASSERGLVHEQYF
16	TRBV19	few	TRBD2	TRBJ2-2	TGTGCCAGTGCCCCCTGGGGGAGGGGGAACACCGGGGAGCTGTTTTTT	CASAPWGRGNTGELFF
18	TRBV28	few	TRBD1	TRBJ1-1	TGTGCCAGCCATCCGGGGGGGACAGGGGGCCCTAGTAGCACTGAAGCTTTCTTT	CASHPGGTGGPSSTEAFF
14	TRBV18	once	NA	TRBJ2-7	TGTGCCAGCTCACGCGAAGGGGATTTTTACGAGCAGTACTTC	CASSREGDFYEQYF